One sample yielded the 19 T cell receptor beta chains listed below, sequenced in a study of low-dose radiotherapy and immunotherapy resistance in tumors. This sample's time point: before trial treatment. Alpha- and beta-chain coverage of first-strand cDNA came from TRAV- and TRBV-specific primers. Using a constant-region primer together with a V-primer adapter, TCRs were subjected to about 18 PCR cycles of amplification. MiXCR was run by TCRdb on the reads, yielding one entry per CDR3 protein. The sample records around 80,000 distinct CDR3 sequences, under 20% being singletons. This specimen consisted of PBMCs, obtained before treatment. These receptors all stem from a male donor with prostate cancer.

Ten or more counts support this clonotype. This clone may be a read error of a much larger clone one base away. This chain joins TRBV7-6 and TRBJ2-1; 11 positions match TRBD2. Germline lookup yields CDR1 SGHVS and CDR2 FNYEAQ. V gave up 1 base and J gave up 6 bases; unmatched junction bases: 2. The CDR3 is 15 residues long. The CDR3 reads CASSLDSGGVNEQFF. As DNA, the CDR3 is TGTGCCAGCAGCTTAGATAGCGGGGGGGTCAATGAGCAGTTCTTC. Full variable domain (rest looked up from reference TRBV7-6 and TRBJ2-1): GAGVSQSPRYKVTKRGQDVALRCDPISGHVSLYWYRQALGQGPEFLTYFNYEAQQDKSGLPNDRFSAERPEGSISTLTIQRTEQRDSAMYRCASSLDSGGVNEQFFGPGTRLTVL.

Ten or more counts support this clonotype. V usage is TRBV20-1 and J usage is TRBJ1-5, with a possible D match to TRBD1 (6 bases). The ends were cut back, 4 bases at V and 4 bases at J, with 14 bases in the middle. CDR1 is DFQATT and CDR2 is SNEGSKA in the germline V gene (reference sequence). This CDR3 has 14 residues. This chain's CDR3 is CSATKGQINQPQHF. The CDR3 DNA sequence: TGCAGTGCTACCAAAGGACAGATTAATCAGCCCCAGCATTTT.

This clonotype was counted many times. The V and J genes are TRBV5-1 and TRBJ2-2; weak D call: TRBD1 (6 bases). This CDR3 spans 16 amino acids. The germline V gene encodes CDR1 SGHRS and CDR2 YFSETQ. Trimming removed 2 bases from V and 0 bases from J, with 11 bases in between. The DNA of the CDR3 is TGCGCCAGCAGCTTCTCCGGGACACCGAACACCGGGGAGCTGTTTTTT. This encodes CASSFSGTPNTGELFF.

The genes are TRBV5-3 and TRBJ1-2; 7 bases are shared with TRBD1. TRBV5-3 is given ORF status, its function remaining uncertain. V shed 8 bases, J shed 13 bases, and the junction held 11 bases outside the gene matches. This CDR3 region has 11 residues. DNA of the CDR3: TGTGCCAGCGGCAGCGACAGGGTACGCACCTTC. Translated: CASGSDRVRTF.

V usage is TRBV4-1 and J usage is TRBJ1-1, with D possibly matching TRBD1 (5 bases). CDR1 is MGHRA and CDR2 is YSYEKL in the germline V gene. V was shortened by 2 bases and J by 1 base, with 8 bases between the two germline ends. CDR3 size: 14 residues. CDR3 bases: TGCGCCAGCAGCCAATTTAGGGGGAACACTGAAGCTTTCTTT. Its translation is CASSQFRGNTEAFF.

This clonotype was seen repeatedly, ten times or more. The V gene is TRBV18, the J gene TRBJ2-5, with 9 bases matching TRBD1. The germline V gene has CDR1 KGHSH and CDR2 LQKENI. J was trimmed by 1 base and V by 3 bases; bases with no gene match: 3. The CDR3 is made up of 15 amino acids. CDR3 protein: CASSPGQGLQETQYF. CDR3 nucleotides: TGTGCCAGCTCACCGGGACAGGGACTCCAAGAGACCCAGTACTTC.

This clonotype was recorded at least ten times. The chain employs TRBV6-5 and TRBJ1-3; D remains ambiguous. The germline gives CDR1 MNHEY, CDR2 SVGAGI. The CDR3 totals 15 residues. With 2 bases removed from V and 4 bases from J, the gap between germline ends came to 12 bases. In DNA, the CDR3 is TGTGCCAGCAGTTACGGGCAGGTTCCCGGAAACACCATATATTTT. Its translation is CASSYGQVPGNTIYF.

A note on this clonotype: Since a far larger clone is one base different, this is likely a read error. The J gene is TRBJ1-5, the V gene TRBV6-5; D unresolved. From germline, CDR1 is MNHEY and CDR2 SVGAGI. V lost 5 bases and J 1 base, leaving 18 bases between the germline ends. This CDR3 spans 17 amino acids. The CDR3 coding sequence is TGTGCCAGCAGTGATCCTATATCCGGGGAGAGCAATCAGCCCCAGCATTTT. It encodes CASSDPISGESNQPQHF.

The CDR3 sequence: CSARSTSGSYNEQFF. The CDR3 DNA sequence: TGCAGTGCTAGGTCTACTAGCGGGTCTTACAATGAGCAGTTCTTC. This chain uses TRBV20-1 with TRBJ2-1; 9 bases align to TRBD2. The CDR3 has 15 residues. V lost 3 bases, J lost 4 bases, and 7 bases stayed unmatched. Germline CDR1 and CDR2: DFQATT and SNEGSKA (reference sequence).

This clonotype was detected many times. The V and J genes are TRBV9 and TRBJ2-1, with TRBD2 matching over 9 bases. Unmatched junction bases numbered 8, after V lost 0 bases and J lost 10 bases. This CDR3 is built from 15 residues. Germline V gene sequence: CDR1 SGDLS, CDR2 YYNGEE. In DNA, the CDR3 is TGTGCCAGCAGCGTAGAGGCGGGGGGGCCTGGAGAGCAGTTCTTC. Its translation is CASSVEAGGPGEQFF.

This clonotype was recorded at least ten times. The J gene is TRBJ2-5, the V gene TRBV7-2; weak D call: TRBD2 (5 bases). The germline V gene encodes CDR1 SGHTA and CDR2 FQGNSA. The CDR3 spans 14 residues. With 2 bases removed from V and 3 bases from J, the gap between germline ends came to 10 bases. The CDR3 nucleotides are TGTGCCAGCAGCTTATCCTTCGGGGAAGAGACCCAGTACTTC. Translation: CASSLSFGEETQYF. The variable domain in full, with the rest retrieved from reference TRBV7-2 and TRBJ2-5, is GAGVSQSPSNKVTEKGKDVELRCDPISGHTALYWYRQSLGQGLEFLIYFQGNSAPDKSGLPSDRFSAERTGGSVSTLTIQRTQQEDSAVYLCASSLSFGEETQYFGPGTRLLVL.

The table lists this clonotype with many counts. This chain links TRBV4-1 with TRBJ1-5; D perhaps matches TRBD1 (5 bases). The V and J ends lost 1 base and 7 bases respectively, with 14 bases between them. Germline values: CDR1 MGHRA, CDR2 YSYEKL. This CDR3 contains 15 residues. The CDR3 DNA reads as TGCGCCAGCAGCCAAGTCGAGGGGCTGGGCCAGCCCCAGCATTTT. It codes for CASSQVEGLGQPQHF.

This clonotype was counted a few times. The CDR3 DNA sequence: TGTGCCAGCAGCCACCTGACTAGCGGGGGAGATACGCAGTATTTT. This encodes CASSHLTSGGDTQYF. This sequence joins TRBV13 and TRBJ2-3; TRBD2 matches 12 bases. The CDR3 is 15 residues long. Germline CDR1 reads PRHDT; CDR2 reads FYEKMQ (reference sequence). Trimming cost V 5 bases and J 5 bases; bases outside gene matches: 5.

This clonotype was seen at least ten times. The chain uses TRBV28 and TRBJ1-6, with D unresolved. Germline values: CDR1 MDHEN, CDR2 SYDVKM. This CDR3 comprises 12 residues. Trimming removed 7 bases at V and 9 bases at J, with 10 bases between. Written as DNA, the CDR3 is TGTGCCAGCAAATTAAAGGTTTCACCCCTCCACTTT. It yields the protein CASKLKVSPLHF.

This clonotype was detected ten times or more. The chain carries TRBV28 and TRBJ2-7, with 8 bases fitting TRBD2. V shed 7 bases, J shed 3 bases, and the junction held 8 bases outside the gene matches. The length of the CDR3 is 14 residues. Per the germline V gene, CDR1 is MDHEN and CDR2 is SYDVKM. The CDR3 DNA is TGTGCCAGCACATTGACTAGCGCGAGCTACGAGCAGTACTTC. It translates to CASTLTSASYEQYF.

This clonotype was picked up many times. In DNA, the CDR3 is TGTGCCAGCAGCCAAGATTCTAGCGGTGCCTACGAGCAGTACTTC. Amino acids: CASSQDSSGAYEQYF. The chain joins TRBV3-1 to TRBJ2-7, with 7 bases matching TRBD2. J lost 2 bases, V lost 0 bases, and 4 bases had no gene match. The CDR3 runs to 15 residues. Germline-derived CDR1 and CDR2 are LGHDT and YNNKEL (reference sequence).

As concerns this clonotype: A far more abundant clone sits one base away, making this likely a read error. The chain combines TRBV3-1 with TRBJ2-7, with 11 bases identical to TRBD2. This CDR3 is built from 14 residues. With 6 bases clipped from V and 7 bases from J, the junction kept 8 bases outside the gene matches. Germline V gene lookup returns CDR1 LGHDT and CDR2 YNNKEL (reference sequence). The CDR3 DNA is TGTGCCAGCAGGTCTAGCGGGGGGACAAATGAGCAGTACTTC. It translates to CASRSSGGTNEQYF.

Points on this clonotype: With a far larger clone one base away, a read error is the likely cause. V and J are TRBV6-6 and TRBJ1-1; 8 nucleotides match TRBD1. CDR1 MNHNY and CDR2 SVGAGI come from the germline V gene (reference sequence). This CDR3 contains 12 residues. J lost 10 bases, V lost 5 bases, and 6 bases had no gene match. CDR3 protein: CASSIGQGLAFF. The DNA of the CDR3 is TGTGCCAGCAGTATTGGACAGGGACTAGCTTTCTTT.

This clonotype was seen repeatedly, ten times or more. V is TRBV28 and J is TRBJ1-5, with TRBD1 matching 7 bases. In germline, CDR1 is MDHEN, CDR2 SYDVKM. This CDR3 spans 15 amino acids. With 6 bases clipped from V and 1 base from J, the junction kept 6 bases outside the gene matches. This CDR3 is CASRGMTGSNQPQHF. Written as DNA, the CDR3 is TGTGCCAGCAGGGGAATGACAGGGAGCAATCAGCCCCAGCATTTT.